Listed here are 17 T cell receptor beta chains from one sample, sequenced in a study of T cells in Graves' hyperthyroidism and ophthalmopathy. Researchers took RNA transcripts and amplified the TCR beta CDR3 regions from them. Initially, a first-round RT-PCR of the TCR CDR3 employed the HTBI primer set. From the multiplex PCR reads, TCRdb called clonotypes with MiXCR, one entry per CDR3 protein. This sample has some 490,000 distinct CDR3 sequences, with 15% to 20% found just once. Material: blood. The receptors were sampled from a woman aged 25 to 39 with Graves' ophthalmopathy.

As regards this clonotype: Its ends do not fully match the called genes, so a read error is possible. The genes are TRBV24-1 and TRBJ1-3, with TRBD1 as a possible D gene (6 bases). Germline lookup yields CDR1 KGHDR and CDR2 SFDVKD. The CDR3 loop spans 14 amino acids. DNA of the CDR3: TGTGCCAGCAGTGAAGGGGGAGCTGGAAACACCATATATTTT. This translates into CASSEGGAGNTIYF.

The V and J genes are TRBV28 and TRBJ1-6; possible D gene TRBD1, 5 bases. V was shortened by 4 bases and J by 4 bases, with 17 bases between the two germline ends. Germline assignment: CDR1 MDHEN and CDR2 SYDVKM. The CDR3 loop spans 17 amino acids. Here the CDR3 reads CASSSREGKEYNSPLHF. The CDR3 bases are TGTGCCAGCAGTTCGCGGGAGGGGAAGGAATATAATTCACCCCTCCACTTT.

There are many counts of this clonotype. J is TRBJ1-2 and V is TRBV6-2 or TRBV6-3, with 7 bases fitting TRBD1. The CDR3 runs 14 residues. In germline, CDR1 is MNHEY, CDR2 SVGEGT. The trim removed 9 bases at V and 3 bases at J, leaving 10 bases unmatched. CDR3 bases: TGTGCCAGTTGGGACAGCCTCGGAGACTATGGCTACACCTTC. Its protein product is CASWDSLGDYGYTF.

This clonotype was seen a few times. V gene TRBV27 combines with J gene TRBJ2-1; TRBD2 matches at 9 bases. CDR1 is MNHEY and CDR2 is SMNVEV in the germline V gene (reference sequence). V gave up 0 bases and J gave up 2 bases; unmatched junction bases: 11. This CDR3 contains 19 residues. CDR3 DNA sequence: TGTGCCAGCAGTTTATCGATTTCTAGCGGGAACTCAGCCTACAATGAGCAGTTCTTC. Protein: CASSLSISSGNSAYNEQFF.

This clonotype was observed a few times. This chain uses TRBV7-9 with TRBJ2-3, with D possibly matching TRBD2 (5 bases). CDR3 size: 17 residues. Trimming shortened V by 2 bases and J by 1 base, and 16 bases separated the two germline ends. In germline, CDR1 is SEHNR, CDR2 FQNEAQ (reference sequence). As DNA, the CDR3 is TGTGCCAGCAGCTTAAGGTTTGGGGAGTTCGGCACAGATACGCAGTATTTT. It encodes CASSLRFGEFGTDTQYF.

This clonotype was seen repeatedly, ten times or more. The rearrangement joins TRBV5-1 to TRBJ1-2, with 9 bases identical to TRBD1. The V gene end was trimmed by 0 bases and the J gene end by 7 bases; junction bases not matched to a gene: 4. Germline V CDR1 and CDR2: SGHRS, YFSETQ. The CDR3 is 14 residues long. The CDR3 DNA sequence: TGCGCCAGCAGCTTGGGGACAGGGGACGGTGGCTACACCTTC. As protein: CASSLGTGDGGYTF.

This chain connects TRBV7-3 to TRBJ2-7; D unresolved. The germline V and J ends were trimmed by 5 bases and 6 bases, with 14 bases remaining between them. Germline CDR1 is SGHTA and CDR2 is FQGTGA. The CDR3 is 13 residues long. DNA of the CDR3: TGTGCCAGCAGCCCCGCGGTCGGTCTCGAGCAGTACTTC. This codes for CASSPAVGLEQYF.

This clonotype was counted a few times. V is TRBV20-1 and J is TRBJ2-2; 10 bases are a match to TRBD2. Germline V CDR1 and CDR2: DFQATT, SNEGSKA (reference sequence). This CDR3 is 14 amino acids long. Trimming at V came to 6 bases and at J to 1 base, leaving 2 bases not matched to a gene. CDR3 loop: CSAVAGGNTGELFF. DNA of the CDR3: TGCAGTGCGGTAGCGGGAGGGAACACCGGGGAGCTGTTTTTT.

This clonotype was observed many times. The chain combines TRBV20-1 with TRBJ2-5, with a weak D call TRBD2 (7 bases). Trimming pared 2 bases from V and 3 bases from J, leaving 22 bases between. Germline CDR1 and CDR2: DFQATT and SNEGSKA (reference sequence). The CDR3 covers 17 residues. CDR3 region: CSARQGGGHLRKETQYF. Written as DNA, the CDR3 is TGCAGTGCTAGACAGGGCGGGGGCCATCTACGAAAAGAGACCCAGTACTTC.

This clonotype has at least ten counts. The CDR3 region has the DNA TGTGCCAGCAGCCCGGGACAGGGCTCTATTTATGGCTACACCTTC. Protein product: CASSPGQGSIYGYTF. The chain has TRBV3-1 and TRBJ1-2, with TRBD1 matching 9 bases. Germline V CDR1 and CDR2: LGHDT, YNNKEL (reference sequence). V lost 4 bases and J lost 5; bases outside the gene matches: 8. The CDR3 has 15 amino acids.

This clonotype showed up just a few times. This rearrangement joins TRBV18 to TRBJ2-3; D is ambiguous. This CDR3 contains 12 residues. Trimming took off 7 bases at V and 4 bases at J, with 9 bases between the two ends. Germline CDR1 reads KGHSH; CDR2 reads LQKENI. CDR3 amino acids: CASLKAADTQYF. CDR3 DNA: TGTGCCAGCTTAAAGGCTGCAGATACGCAGTATTTT.

This clonotype was recorded a few times. The genes are TRBV20-1 and TRBJ2-1; 11 bases are a match to TRBD2. J lost 0 bases, V lost 4 bases, and 2 bases had no gene match. This CDR3 has 15 amino acids. Germline V lookup: CDR1 DFQATT, CDR2 SNEGSKA (reference sequence). CDR3 loop: CSATTSGSSYNEQFF. The CDR3 coding sequence is TGCAGTGCTACTACTAGCGGGAGCTCCTACAATGAGCAGTTCTTC.

The sample holds many counts of this clonotype. The gene calls are TRBV3-1 and TRBJ2-3, with D perhaps matching TRBD1 (5 bases). Deletions cut 6 bases from V and 0 bases from J, with 10 bases between. Germline lookup yields CDR1 LGHDT and CDR2 YNNKEL (reference sequence). CDR3 length: 14 residues. Written as DNA, the CDR3 is TGTGCCAGCAGGGGCAGGGTAAGCACAGATACGCAGTATTTT. Protein: CASRGRVSTDTQYF.

This clonotype has at least ten counts. The chain is built from TRBV27 and TRBJ2-2; D remains unclear. Trimming stripped 5 bases from V and 1 base from J, with 5 bases between. This CDR3 comprises 13 residues. The germline gives CDR1 MNHEY, CDR2 SMNVEV (reference sequence). DNA of the CDR3: TGTGCCAGCAGTCCGCAGAACACCGGGGAGCTGTTTTTT. Its translation is CASSPQNTGELFF.

V is TRBV28 and J is TRBJ2-1; 13 nucleotides agree with TRBD2. V was clipped by 5 bases and J by 7 bases; unmatched bases: 17. The germline V gene has CDR1 MDHEN and CDR2 SYDVKM. The CDR3 contains 19 residues. The CDR3 DNA reads as TGTGCCAGCAGTCAAAAGGGCGTCGGACTAGCGGGAGATGGAAATGAGCAGTTCTTC. This encodes CASSQKGVGLAGDGNEQFF.

With respect to this clonotype: No conserved phenylalanine or tryptophan is present at the end of the CDR3, so a read error is the likely explanation. This chain uses TRBV7-9 with TRBJ1-4, with D uncertain. Trimming left V 7 bases short and J 0 bases short, with 18 bases between. This CDR3 comprises 17 residues. Germline V gene lookup returns CDR1 SEHNR and CDR2 FQNEAQ (reference sequence). The CDR3 nucleotides are TGTGCCAGCAAGCCGCCTCCCAGACTTGCAACTAATGAAAAACTGTTTCTT. It translates to CASKPPPRLATNEKLFL.

This clonotype was observed at least ten times. The V gene is TRBV20-1, the J gene TRBJ2-2, with TRBD1 matching 7 bases. Per germline, CDR1 DFQATT and CDR2 SNEGSKA (reference sequence). This CDR3 has 15 residues. The V and J ends lost 6 bases and 0 bases, in that order; junction bases with no gene match: 7. CDR3 in DNA: TGCAGTGCCGAACAGGGGACCGCGAACACCGGGGAGCTGTTTTTT. As protein: CSAEQGTANTGELFF.